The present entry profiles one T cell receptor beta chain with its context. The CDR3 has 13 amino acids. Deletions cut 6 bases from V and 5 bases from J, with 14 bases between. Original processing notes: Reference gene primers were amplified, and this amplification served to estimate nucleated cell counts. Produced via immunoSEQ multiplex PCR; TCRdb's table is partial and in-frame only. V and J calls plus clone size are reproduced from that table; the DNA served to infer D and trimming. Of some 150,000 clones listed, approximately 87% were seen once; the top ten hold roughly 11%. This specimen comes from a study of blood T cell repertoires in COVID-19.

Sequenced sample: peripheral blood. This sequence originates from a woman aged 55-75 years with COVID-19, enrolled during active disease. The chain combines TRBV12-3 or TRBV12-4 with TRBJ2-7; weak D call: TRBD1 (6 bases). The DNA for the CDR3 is TGTGCCAGCAGCCCTACAGGGTACGACGAGCAGTACTTC. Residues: CASSPTGYDEQYF.